This T cell receptor beta chain stems from a study of CD8+ T cells in alopecia areata. The wider study: Using the percentage of affected scalp area, treated patients' severity was scored. Study-level points and caveats: Shared TCR sequences were less clear between patients than in mice, possibly partly from HLA diversity. While patients received tofacitinib, many expanded lesional clones remained present in scalp and blood. Lesional tissue from the scalp (especially in alopecia totalis/universalis) showed higher clonality than normal scalp.

Treatment specified: oral pan-JAK inhibitor, 5-10 mg twice daily. The length of the CDR3 is 15 residues. Germline CDR1 is SEHNR and CDR2 is FQNEAQ (reference sequence). Trimming pared 5 bases from V and 0 bases from J, leaving 10 bases between. This clone was observed a few times. Its antigen is currently unknown. RNA was isolated and reverse transcribed to cDNA, the sequencing template. Some clones are missing from TCRdb's copy, which holds only in-frame ones; the method was immunoSEQ multiplex PCR. The repertoire includes 75,000 to 100,000 clones, around three quarters of them detected once, and 17% sits in the top ten.

The sequence derives from a human donor with alopecia areata. Material: CD8+ T cells sorted from blood, obtained at approximately week 44, from a patient treated with tofacitinib. This rearrangement joins TRBV7-9 to TRBJ2-2; possibly TRBD1 for D (6 bases). As DNA, the CDR3 is TGTGCCAGCAGCACGGACAGCCCGAACACCGGGGAGCTGTTTTTT. Amino acid sequence: CASSTDSPNTGELFF.